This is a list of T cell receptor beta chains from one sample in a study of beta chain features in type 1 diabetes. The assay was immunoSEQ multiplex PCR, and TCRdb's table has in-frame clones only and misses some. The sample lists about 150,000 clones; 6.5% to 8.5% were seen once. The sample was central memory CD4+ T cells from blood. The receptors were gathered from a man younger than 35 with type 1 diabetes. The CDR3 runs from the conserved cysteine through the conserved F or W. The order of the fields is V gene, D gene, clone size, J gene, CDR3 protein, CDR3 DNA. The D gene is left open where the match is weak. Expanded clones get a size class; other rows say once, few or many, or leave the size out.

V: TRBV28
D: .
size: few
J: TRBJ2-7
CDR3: CASSPAGQLPEQYF
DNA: TGTGCCAGCAGTCCCGCGGGACAGCTGCCCGAGCAGTACTTC

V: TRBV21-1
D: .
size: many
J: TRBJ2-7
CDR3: CASSNFSDYYEQYF
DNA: TGTGCCAGCAGCAATTTTTCAGACTACTACGAGCAGTACTTC

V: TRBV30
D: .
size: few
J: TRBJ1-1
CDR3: CAWSVSDRENTEAFF
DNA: TGTGCCTGGAGTGTATCCGACAGAGAGAACACTGAAGCTTTCTTT

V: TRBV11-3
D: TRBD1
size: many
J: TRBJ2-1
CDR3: CASSLGTGSSNEQFF
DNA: TGTGCCAGCAGCCTTGGGACAGGGTCCAGCAATGAGCAGTTCTTC

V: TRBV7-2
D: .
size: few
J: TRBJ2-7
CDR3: CASSPGAGLSYEQYF
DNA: TGTGCCAGCAGCCCAGGGGCGGGCCTGTCCTACGAGCAGTACTTC

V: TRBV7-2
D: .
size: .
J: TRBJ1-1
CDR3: CASTIHRDTEAFF
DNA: TGTGCCAGCACCATCCACAGGGACACTGAAGCTTTCTTT

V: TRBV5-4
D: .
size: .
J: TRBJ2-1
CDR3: CASSLIGGGVSYNEQFF
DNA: TGTGCCAGCAGCTTAATAGGCGGAGGGGTGAGCTACAATGAGCAGTTCTTC

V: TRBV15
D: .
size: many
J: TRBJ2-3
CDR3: CATSLPVRKDTQYF
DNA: TGTGCCACCAGCCTCCCCGTGCGGAAAGATACGCAGTATTTT

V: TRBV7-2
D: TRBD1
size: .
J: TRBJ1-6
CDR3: CASSLVGQGNSPLHF
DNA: TGTGCCAGCAGCTTAGTGGGACAGGGTAATTCACCCCTCCACTTT

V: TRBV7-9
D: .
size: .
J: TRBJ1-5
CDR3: CASSADNLDDQPQHF
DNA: TGTGCCAGCAGCGCGGACAACCTAGACGATCAGCCCCAGCATTTT

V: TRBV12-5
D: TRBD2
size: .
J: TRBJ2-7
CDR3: CASGPVAGSYEQYF
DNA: TGTGCTAGTGGTCCCGTAGCGGGGTCCTACGAGCAGTACTTC

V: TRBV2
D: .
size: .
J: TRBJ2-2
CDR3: CASRAQSNTGELFF
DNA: TGTGCCAGCAGAGCGCAATCGAACACCGGGGAGCTGTTTTTT

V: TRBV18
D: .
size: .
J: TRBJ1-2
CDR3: CASSPAGKEGYTF
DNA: TGTGCCAGCTCACCCGCGGGGAAGGAGGGCTACACCTTC

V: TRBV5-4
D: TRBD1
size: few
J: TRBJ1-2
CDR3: CASSRYRGGGYTF
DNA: TGTGCCAGCAGCCGATACAGGGGCGGCGGCTACACCTTC

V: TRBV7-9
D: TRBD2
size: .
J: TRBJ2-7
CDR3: CASSPLRGGGAPEQYF
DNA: TGTGCCAGCAGCCCCCTGAGGGGCGGGGGGGCCCCCGAGCAGTACTTC

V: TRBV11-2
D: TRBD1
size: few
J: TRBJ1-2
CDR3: CASSLAGQGMSGYTF
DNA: TGTGCCAGCAGCTTAGCGGGACAGGGGATGAGTGGCTACACCTTC

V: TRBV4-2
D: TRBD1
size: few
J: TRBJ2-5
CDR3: CASSQDPETGMETQYF
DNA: TGTGCCAGCAGCCAAGACCCAGAGACAGGGATGGAGACCCAGTACTTC

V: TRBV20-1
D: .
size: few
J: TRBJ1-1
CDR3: CSGHKNTEAFF
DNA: TGCAGTGGTCACAAGAACACTGAAGCTTTCTTT

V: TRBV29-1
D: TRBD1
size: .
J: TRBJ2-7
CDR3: CSVRDRGFGEQYF
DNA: TGCAGTGTGAGGGACAGGGGGTTTGGCGAGCAGTACTTC

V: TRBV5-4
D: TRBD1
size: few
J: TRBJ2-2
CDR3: CASSRPGQGAQELFF
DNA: TGTGCCAGCAGTAGACCGGGACAGGGGGCGCAGGAGCTGTTTTTT

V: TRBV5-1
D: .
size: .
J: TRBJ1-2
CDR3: CASSLSPEGGYTF
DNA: TGCGCCAGCAGCTTGTCTCCAGAGGGTGGCTACACCTTC

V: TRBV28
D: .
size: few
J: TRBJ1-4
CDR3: CASSSPGGAEEKLFF
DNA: TGTGCCAGCAGCTCCCCCGGGGGGGCGGAGGAAAAACTGTTTTTT

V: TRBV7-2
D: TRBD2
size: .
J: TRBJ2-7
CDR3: CASSLGGGGYEQYF
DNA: TGTGCCAGCAGCTTAGGAGGCGGGGGTTACGAGCAGTACTTC

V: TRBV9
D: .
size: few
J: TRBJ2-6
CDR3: CASSVGLSSGANVLTF
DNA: TGTGCCAGCAGCGTAGGTTTGAGCTCTGGGGCCAACGTCCTGACTTTC

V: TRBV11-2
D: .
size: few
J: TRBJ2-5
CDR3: CASSLFAGSYQETQYF
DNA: TGTGCCAGCAGCTTATTTGCTGGGAGCTACCAAGAGACCCAGTACTTC

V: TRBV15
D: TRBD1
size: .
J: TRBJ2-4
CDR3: CATSREARGNIQYF
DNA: TGTGCCACCAGCAGAGAGGCCAGGGGGAACATTCAGTACTTC

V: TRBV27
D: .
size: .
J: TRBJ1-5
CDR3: CASSRGVGGNQPQHF
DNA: TGTGCCAGCAGCAGGGGAGTAGGAGGCAATCAGCCCCAGCATTTT

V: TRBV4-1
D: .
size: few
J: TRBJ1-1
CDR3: CASSQSANTEAFF
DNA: TGCGCCAGCAGCCAAAGCGCGAACACTGAAGCTTTCTTT

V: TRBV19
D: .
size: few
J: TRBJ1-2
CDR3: CASGVSGYGYTF
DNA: TGTGCCAGCGGAGTCTCTGGGTATGGCTACACCTTC

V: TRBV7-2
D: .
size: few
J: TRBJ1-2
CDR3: CASSPDSNYGYTF
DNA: TGTGCCAGCAGTCCCGACAGTAACTATGGCTACACCTTC

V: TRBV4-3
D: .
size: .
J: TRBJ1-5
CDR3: CASSQTKWKGRGNQPQHF
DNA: TGCGCCAGCAGCCAAACCAAGTGGAAGGGGCGCGGCAATCAGCCCCAGCATTTT

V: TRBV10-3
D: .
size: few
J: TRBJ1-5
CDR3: CAISESAASNQPQHF
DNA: TGTGCCATCAGTGAATCAGCAGCGAGCAATCAGCCCCAGCATTTT

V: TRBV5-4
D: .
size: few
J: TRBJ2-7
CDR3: CASHTDLGGGEQYF
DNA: TGTGCCAGCCATACCGACCTCGGGGGAGGCGAGCAGTACTTC

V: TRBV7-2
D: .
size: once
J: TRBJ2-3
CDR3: CASSLYPVTDTQYF
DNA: TGTGCCAGCAGCTTATACCCAGTCACAGATACGCAGTATTTT

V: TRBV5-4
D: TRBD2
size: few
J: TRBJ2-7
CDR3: CASSFGLAGDSYEQYF
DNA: TGTGCCAGCAGCTTCGGGCTAGCGGGAGACTCCTACGAGCAGTACTTC

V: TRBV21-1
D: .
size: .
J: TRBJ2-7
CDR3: CASSKGACAPYEQYF
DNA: TGTGCCAGCAGCAAAGGGGCGTGCGCCCCCTACGAGCAGTACTTC

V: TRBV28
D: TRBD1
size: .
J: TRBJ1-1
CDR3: CASTGTVMNTEAFF
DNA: TGTGCCAGCACCGGGACAGTGATGAACACTGAAGCTTTCTTT

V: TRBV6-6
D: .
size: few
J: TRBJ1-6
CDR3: CASSPLGGLNSPLHF
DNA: TGTGCCAGCAGCCCTCTTGGAGGGTTAAATTCACCCCTCCACTTT

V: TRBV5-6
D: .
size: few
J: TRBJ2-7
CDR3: CASSLADYEQYF
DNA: TGTGCCAGCAGCTTAGCGGATTACGAGCAGTACTTC

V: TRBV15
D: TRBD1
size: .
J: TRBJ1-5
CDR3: CATSLQDRAIQPQHF
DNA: TGTGCCACCAGCTTGCAGGACAGGGCGATTCAGCCCCAGCATTTT

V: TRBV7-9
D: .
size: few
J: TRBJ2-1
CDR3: CASSLAGSRYNEQFF
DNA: TGTGCCAGCAGCTTAGCCGGGAGTCGTTACAATGAGCAGTTCTTC

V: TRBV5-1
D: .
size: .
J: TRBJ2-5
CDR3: CASTGLRQETQYF
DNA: TGCGCCAGCACCGGACTAAGACAAGAGACCCAGTACTTC

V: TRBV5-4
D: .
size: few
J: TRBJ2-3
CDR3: CASSLAARTSTDTQYF
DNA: TGTGCCAGCAGCTTGGCCGCGCGGACAAGCACAGATACGCAGTATTTT

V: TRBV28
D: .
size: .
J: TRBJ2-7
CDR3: CASSFTGSSYEQYF
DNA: TGTGCCAGCAGTTTCACAGGGAGCTCCTACGAGCAGTACTTC

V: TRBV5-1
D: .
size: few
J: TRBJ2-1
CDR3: CASSKDTDEQFF
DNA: TGCGCCAGCAGCAAGGACACAGATGAGCAGTTCTTC

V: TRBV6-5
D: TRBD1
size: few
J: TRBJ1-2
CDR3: CASRGQGGYTF
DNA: TGTGCCAGCAGGGGACAGGGTGGCTACACCTTC

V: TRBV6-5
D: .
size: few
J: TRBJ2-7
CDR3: CASSYPRAEQYF
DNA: TGTGCCAGCAGTTACCCGAGAGCCGAGCAGTACTTC

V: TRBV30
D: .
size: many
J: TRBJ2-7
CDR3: CAWSVQGTRVHEQYF
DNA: TGTGCCTGGAGTGTACAGGGGACTAGAGTCCACGAGCAGTACTTC